The rows below give T cell receptor beta chains drawn from one sample of a study. MiXCR, applied by TCRdb to the RT-PCR reads, yields one record per CDR3 protein. The data contain about 680,000 distinct CDR3 sequences, 12% to 15% of them singletons. Sequencing was carried out using memory CD4+ T cells from blood. The receptor set was obtained from a female donor in good health, serving as a healthy control. Each CDR3 is given with its conserved first and last residue. The order of the fields is clone size, D gene, J gene, V gene, CDR3 DNA, CDR3 protein. The D gene is left open where the match is weak. The size of a clone is reported for some rows only, either as once, few or many, or as a class for expanded clones.

abundance: many; d_gene: TRBD2; j_gene: TRBJ2-1; v_gene: TRBV4-3; CDR3nt: TGCGCCAGCAGCCTGAAGCCCAGCGGGGTCTCCTACAATGAGCAGTTCTTC; CDR3aa: CASSLKPSGVSYNEQFF
abundance: many; d_gene: NA; j_gene: TRBJ2-7; v_gene: TRBV24-1; CDR3nt: TGTGCCACCAGTGATCCCGCCGGGCTCCACTTC; CDR3aa: CATSDPAGLHF
abundance: NA; d_gene: NA; j_gene: TRBJ1-1; v_gene: TRBV15; CDR3nt: TGTGCCACCAGCAGGGGGGGGGTCAGGGGCACTGAAGCTTTCTTT; CDR3aa: CATSRGGVRGTEAFF
abundance: NA; d_gene: TRBD1; j_gene: TRBJ2-7; v_gene: TRBV10-2; CDR3nt: TGCGCCAGCAGTGGGGGACAGGTTACCTACGAGCAGTACTTC; CDR3aa: CASSGGQVTYEQYF
abundance: few; d_gene: NA; j_gene: TRBJ1-2; v_gene: TRBV24-1; CDR3nt: TGTGCCACCAGTGATCGGGACTGGGACTATGGCTACACCTTC; CDR3aa: CATSDRDWDYGYTF
abundance: NA; d_gene: NA; j_gene: TRBJ2-3; v_gene: TRBV9; CDR3nt: TGTGCCAGCAGCGTAGTTGGCGGGAGCACAGATACGCAGTATTTT; CDR3aa: CASSVVGGSTDTQYF
abundance: NA; d_gene: NA; j_gene: TRBJ2-1; v_gene: TRBV5-4; CDR3nt: TGTGCCAGCAGCTTGGCGGGTAGTGGTAATGAGCAGTTCTTC; CDR3aa: CASSLAGSGNEQFF
abundance: many; d_gene: NA; j_gene: TRBJ2-5; v_gene: TRBV6-2/TRBV6-3; CDR3nt: TGTGCCAGCAGATACCGGCCGGAGACCCAGTACTTC; CDR3aa: CASRYRPETQYF
abundance: few; d_gene: TRBD2; j_gene: TRBJ2-5; v_gene: TRBV24-1; CDR3nt: TGTGCCACCAGTGATTCGCGCGGGGGGCCAGTGAGGGAGACCCAGTACTTC; CDR3aa: CATSDSRGGPVRETQYF
abundance: few; d_gene: TRBD1; j_gene: TRBJ1-4; v_gene: TRBV20-1; CDR3nt: TGCAGTGCTAGAGGATCTGGTCGCAGGGGGCATGGATACGCGCGTGAAAAACTGTTTTTT; CDR3aa: CSARGSGRRGHGYAREKLFF
abundance: few; d_gene: NA; j_gene: TRBJ2-2; v_gene: TRBV7-2; CDR3nt: TGTGCCAGCAGCTTCTCGTCGGTTGACACCGGGGAGCTGTTTTTT; CDR3aa: CASSFSSVDTGELFF
abundance: NA; d_gene: NA; j_gene: TRBJ2-7; v_gene: TRBV20-1; CDR3nt: TGCAGTGCTCACAGGGATTCCTACGAGCAGTACTTC; CDR3aa: CSAHRDSYEQYF
abundance: many; d_gene: NA; j_gene: TRBJ2-1; v_gene: TRBV29-1; CDR3nt: TGCAGCGCAAGAGGGGCGGCGGGATTGCCCTACAATGAGCAGTTCTTC; CDR3aa: CSARGAAGLPYNEQFF
abundance: NA; d_gene: NA; j_gene: TRBJ2-3; v_gene: TRBV4-2; CDR3nt: TGTGCCACCGGGACGGTGGGGGCAGATACGCAGTATTTT; CDR3aa: CATGTVGADTQYF
abundance: many; d_gene: TRBD2; j_gene: TRBJ2-1; v_gene: TRBV4-2; CDR3nt: TGTGCCAGCAGCCAAGCCCAGCGGGAGAGTTCCTACAATGAGCAGTTCTTC; CDR3aa: CASSQAQRESSYNEQFF
abundance: once; d_gene: TRBD1; j_gene: TRBJ1-2; v_gene: TRBV25-1; CDR3nt: TGTGCCAGCAGTGTAGGACAGGGGCTCCACTATGGCTACACCTTC; CDR3aa: CASSVGQGLHYGYTF
abundance: NA; d_gene: NA; j_gene: TRBJ2-2; v_gene: TRBV12-3/TRBV12-4; CDR3nt: TGTGCCAGCCGCGTACAGCTGAACACCGGGGAGCTGTTTTTT; CDR3aa: CASRVQLNTGELFF
abundance: many; d_gene: NA; j_gene: TRBJ2-2; v_gene: TRBV5-1; CDR3nt: TGCGCCAGCAGCTTGTCAGGGATCGCCGGGGAGCTGTTTTTT; CDR3aa: CASSLSGIAGELFF
abundance: many; d_gene: TRBD1; j_gene: TRBJ2-7; v_gene: TRBV27; CDR3nt: TGTGCCAGCAGTCCCCGGGACAGGGAGGTCTACGAGCAGTACTTC; CDR3aa: CASSPRDREVYEQYF
abundance: NA; d_gene: NA; j_gene: TRBJ1-2; v_gene: TRBV4-2; CDR3nt: TGTGCCAGCAGCCTAACGACAGGCGTCTATGGCTACACCTTC; CDR3aa: CASSLTTGVYGYTF
abundance: NA; d_gene: NA; j_gene: TRBJ1-1; v_gene: TRBV19; CDR3nt: TGTGCCACGAGAGGCAGGTTCATAGAAGCTTTCTTT; CDR3aa: CATRGRFIEAFF
abundance: NA; d_gene: NA; j_gene: TRBJ2-7; v_gene: TRBV29-1; CDR3nt: TGCAGCGTTGAAGACCCCGCGGCACCCTGGGGCGGAGACTACGAGCAGTACTTC; CDR3aa: CSVEDPAAPWGGDYEQYF
abundance: NA; d_gene: TRBD2; j_gene: TRBJ2-7; v_gene: TRBV3-1; CDR3nt: TGTGCCAGCAGCCCCGGGACTAGCGGGAGGCATGATTACGAGCAGTACTTC; CDR3aa: CASSPGTSGRHDYEQYF
abundance: few; d_gene: TRBD1; j_gene: TRBJ2-3; v_gene: TRBV10-3; CDR3nt: TGTGCCATCAGGACAGGGGGAAACACAGATACGCAGTATTTT; CDR3aa: CAIRTGGNTDTQYF
abundance: few; d_gene: NA; j_gene: TRBJ2-7; v_gene: TRBV28; CDR3nt: TGTGCCAGCAGTGCAACTCACTACGAGCAGTACTTC; CDR3aa: CASSATHYEQYF
abundance: many; d_gene: TRBD2; j_gene: TRBJ2-5; v_gene: TRBV10-2; CDR3nt: TGCGCCAGCAGCACCGGGACTAGCGGAATTCAAGAGACCCAGTACTTC; CDR3aa: CASSTGTSGIQETQYF
abundance: few; d_gene: TRBD1; j_gene: TRBJ1-2; v_gene: TRBV25-1; CDR3nt: TGTGCCAGCAGTGATCCAGGACAGGGTGTAAATGGCTACACCTTC; CDR3aa: CASSDPGQGVNGYTF
abundance: few; d_gene: NA; j_gene: TRBJ1-5; v_gene: TRBV5-6; CDR3nt: TGTGCCAGCAGCTTGAGGGACGGGTATCAGCCCCAGCATTTT; CDR3aa: CASSLRDGYQPQHF